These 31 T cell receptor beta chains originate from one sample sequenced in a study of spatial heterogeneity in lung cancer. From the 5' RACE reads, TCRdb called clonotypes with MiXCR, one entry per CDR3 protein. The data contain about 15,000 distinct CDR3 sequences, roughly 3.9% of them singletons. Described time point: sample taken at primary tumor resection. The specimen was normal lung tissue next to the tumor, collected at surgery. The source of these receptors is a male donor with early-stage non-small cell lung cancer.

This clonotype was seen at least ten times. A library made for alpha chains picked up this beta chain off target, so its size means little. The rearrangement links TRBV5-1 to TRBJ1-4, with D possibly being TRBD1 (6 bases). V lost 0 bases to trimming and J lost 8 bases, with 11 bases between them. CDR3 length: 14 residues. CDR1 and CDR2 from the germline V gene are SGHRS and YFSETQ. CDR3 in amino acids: CASSLDRDGEKLFF. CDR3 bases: TGCGCCAGCAGCTTGGACAGGGATGGAGAAAAACTGTTTTTT.

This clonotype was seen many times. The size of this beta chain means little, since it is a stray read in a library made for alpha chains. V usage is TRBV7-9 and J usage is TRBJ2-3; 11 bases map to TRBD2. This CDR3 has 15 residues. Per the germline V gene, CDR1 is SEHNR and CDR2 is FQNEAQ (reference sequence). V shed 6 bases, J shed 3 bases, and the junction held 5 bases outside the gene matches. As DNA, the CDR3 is TGTGCCAGCAGTAAGACTAGCGGGATAACAGATACGCAGTATTTT. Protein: CASSKTSGITDTQYF. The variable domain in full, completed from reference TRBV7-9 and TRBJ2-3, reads DTGVSQNPRHKITKRGQNVTFRCDPISEHNRLYWYRQTLGQGPEFLTYFQNEAQLEKSRLLSDRFSAERPKGSFSTLEIQRTEQGDSAMYLCASSKTSGITDTQYFGPGTRLTVL.

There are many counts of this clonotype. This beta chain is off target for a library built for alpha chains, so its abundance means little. CDR3 DNA: TGTGCCAGCAGCGTCGGGACTAGCGGGAGTTACAATGAGCAGTTCTTC. Amino acid sequence: CASSVGTSGSYNEQFF. V usage is TRBV7-8 and J usage is TRBJ2-1, with 14 bases identical to TRBD2. J was trimmed by 4 bases and V by 5 bases; bases with no gene match: 4. The CDR3 loop spans 16 amino acids. Germline lookup yields CDR1 SGHVS and CDR2 FQNEAQ.

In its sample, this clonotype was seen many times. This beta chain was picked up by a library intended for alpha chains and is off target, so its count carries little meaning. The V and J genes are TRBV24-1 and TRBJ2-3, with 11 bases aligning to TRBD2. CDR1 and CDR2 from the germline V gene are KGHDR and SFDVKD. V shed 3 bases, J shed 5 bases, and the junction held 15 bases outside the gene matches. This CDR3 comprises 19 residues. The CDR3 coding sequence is TGTGCCACCAGTGATCTGCCTCCGGGACTAGCGGAGGTGGGAGATACGCAGTATTTT. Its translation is CATSDLPPGLAEVGDTQYF.

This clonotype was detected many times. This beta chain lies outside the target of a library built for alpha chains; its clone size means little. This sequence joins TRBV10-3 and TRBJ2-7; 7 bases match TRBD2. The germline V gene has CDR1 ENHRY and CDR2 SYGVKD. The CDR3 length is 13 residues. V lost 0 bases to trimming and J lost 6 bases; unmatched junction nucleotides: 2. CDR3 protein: CAISESGGIEQYF. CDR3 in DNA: TGTGCCATCAGTGAGTCGGGGGGGATCGAGCAGTACTTC.

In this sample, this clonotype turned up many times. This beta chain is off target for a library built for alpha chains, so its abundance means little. CDR3 sequence reads: CASKVTVSTDTQYF. The CDR3 DNA reads as TGTGCCAGCAAGGTTACGGTGAGCACAGATACGCAGTATTTT. The chain joins TRBV6-1 to TRBJ2-3, with D unclear. CDR1 and CDR2 from the germline V gene are MNHNS and SASEGT. V lost 7 bases and J lost 0, with 11 bases in between. The CDR3 contains 14 residues.

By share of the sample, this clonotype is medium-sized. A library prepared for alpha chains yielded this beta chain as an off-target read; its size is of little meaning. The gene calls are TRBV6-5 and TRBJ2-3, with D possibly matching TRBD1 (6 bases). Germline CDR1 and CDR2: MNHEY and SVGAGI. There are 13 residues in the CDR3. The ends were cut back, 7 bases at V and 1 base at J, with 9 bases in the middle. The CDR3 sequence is CASNRQGTDTQYF. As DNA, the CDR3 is TGTGCCAGCAACCGACAGGGCACAGATACGCAGTATTTT.

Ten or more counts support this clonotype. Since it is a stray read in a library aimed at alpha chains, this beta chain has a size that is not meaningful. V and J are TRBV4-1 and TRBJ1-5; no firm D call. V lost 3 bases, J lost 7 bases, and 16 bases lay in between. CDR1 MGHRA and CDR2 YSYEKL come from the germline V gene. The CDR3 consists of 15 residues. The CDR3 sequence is CASSQVPTGGQPQHF. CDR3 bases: TGCGCCAGCAGCCAGGTGCCAACTGGAGGGCAGCCCCAGCATTTT.

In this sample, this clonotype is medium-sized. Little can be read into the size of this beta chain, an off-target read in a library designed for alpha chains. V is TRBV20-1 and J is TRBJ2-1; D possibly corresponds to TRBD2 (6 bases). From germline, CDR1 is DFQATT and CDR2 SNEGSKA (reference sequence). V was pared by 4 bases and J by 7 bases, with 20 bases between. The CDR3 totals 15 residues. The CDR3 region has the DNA TGCAGTGCTACCTCACTAGCTAGTGGGATGAATGAGCAGTTCTTC. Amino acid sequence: CSATSLASGMNEQFF.

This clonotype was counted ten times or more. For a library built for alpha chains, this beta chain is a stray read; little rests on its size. The CDR3 spells CASSTRPNTEAFF. The CDR3 DNA follows: TGCGCCAGCAGCACCCGACCGAACACTGAAGCTTTCTTT. The chain uses TRBV5-1 and TRBJ1-1; the D is unclear. V was trimmed by 4 bases and J by 1 base, leaving 8 bases between them. This CDR3 is built from 13 residues. CDR1 and CDR2 (germline): SGHRS, YFSETQ. Full variable domain (missing parts from reference TRBV5-1 and TRBJ1-1): KAGVTQTPRYLIKTRGQQVTLSCSPISGHRSVSWYQQTPGQGLQFLFEYFSETQRNKGNFPGRFSGRQFSNSRSEMNVSTLELGDSALYLCASSTRPNTEAFFGQGTRLTVV.

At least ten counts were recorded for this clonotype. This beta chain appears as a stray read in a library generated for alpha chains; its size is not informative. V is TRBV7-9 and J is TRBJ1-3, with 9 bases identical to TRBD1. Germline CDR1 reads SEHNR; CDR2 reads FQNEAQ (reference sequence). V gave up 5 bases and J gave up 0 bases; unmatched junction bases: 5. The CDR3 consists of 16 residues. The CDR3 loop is CASSQGQGTSGNTIYF. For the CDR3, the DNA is TGTGCCAGCAGCCAAGGACAGGGGACCTCTGGAAACACCATATATTTT.

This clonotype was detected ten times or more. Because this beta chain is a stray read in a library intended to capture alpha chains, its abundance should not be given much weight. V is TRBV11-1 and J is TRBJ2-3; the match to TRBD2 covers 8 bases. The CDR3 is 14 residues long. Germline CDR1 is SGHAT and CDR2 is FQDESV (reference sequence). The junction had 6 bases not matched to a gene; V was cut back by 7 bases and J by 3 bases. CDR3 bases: TGTGCCAGCAATTTAGCGGGACGTACAGATACGCAGTATTTT. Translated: CASNLAGRTDTQYF.

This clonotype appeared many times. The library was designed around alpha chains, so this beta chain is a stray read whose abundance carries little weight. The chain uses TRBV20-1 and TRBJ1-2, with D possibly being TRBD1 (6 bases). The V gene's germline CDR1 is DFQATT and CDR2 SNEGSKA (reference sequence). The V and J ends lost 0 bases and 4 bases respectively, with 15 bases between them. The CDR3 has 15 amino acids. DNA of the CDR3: TGCAGTGCTAGAGATCCAGGGGAAGGGGCCTATGGCTACACCTTC. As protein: CSARDPGEGAYGYTF.

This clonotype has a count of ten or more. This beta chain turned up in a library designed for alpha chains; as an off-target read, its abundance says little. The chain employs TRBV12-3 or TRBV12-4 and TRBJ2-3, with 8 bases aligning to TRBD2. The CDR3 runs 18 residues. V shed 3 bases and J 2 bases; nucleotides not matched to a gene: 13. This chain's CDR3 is CASSLPLIAGSPTDTQYF. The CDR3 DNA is TGTGCCAGCAGTTTGCCCTTAATAGCGGGATCCCCCACAGATACGCAGTATTTT.

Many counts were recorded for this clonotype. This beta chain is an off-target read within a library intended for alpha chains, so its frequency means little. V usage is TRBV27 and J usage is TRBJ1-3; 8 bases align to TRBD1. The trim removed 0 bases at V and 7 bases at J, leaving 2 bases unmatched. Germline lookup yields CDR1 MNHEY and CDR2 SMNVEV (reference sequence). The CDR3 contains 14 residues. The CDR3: CASSLSDRGNTIYF. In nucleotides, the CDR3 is TGTGCCAGCAGTTTATCCGACAGGGGCAACACCATATATTTT.

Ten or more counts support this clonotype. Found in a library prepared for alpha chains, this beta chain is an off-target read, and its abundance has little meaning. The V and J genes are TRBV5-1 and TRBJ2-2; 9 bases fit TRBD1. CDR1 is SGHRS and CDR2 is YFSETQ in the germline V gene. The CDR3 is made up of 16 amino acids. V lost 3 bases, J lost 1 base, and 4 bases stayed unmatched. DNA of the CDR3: TGCGCCAGCAGCTGGGGGACAGGGCAGAACACCGGGGAGCTGTTTTTT. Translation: CASSWGTGQNTGELFF. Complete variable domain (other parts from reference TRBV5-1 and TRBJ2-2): KAGVTQTPRYLIKTRGQQVTLSCSPISGHRSVSWYQQTPGQGLQFLFEYFSETQRNKGNFPGRFSGRQFSNSRSEMNVSTLELGDSALYLCASSWGTGQNTGELFFGEGSRLTVL.

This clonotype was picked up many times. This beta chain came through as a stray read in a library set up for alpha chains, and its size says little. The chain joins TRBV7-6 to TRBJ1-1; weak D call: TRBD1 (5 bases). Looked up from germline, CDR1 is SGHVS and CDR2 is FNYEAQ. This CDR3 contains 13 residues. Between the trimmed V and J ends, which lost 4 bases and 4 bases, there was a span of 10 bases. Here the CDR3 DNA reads TGTGCCAGCAGCTCATGGGGGAGCACTGAAGCTTTCTTT. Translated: CASSSWGSTEAFF.

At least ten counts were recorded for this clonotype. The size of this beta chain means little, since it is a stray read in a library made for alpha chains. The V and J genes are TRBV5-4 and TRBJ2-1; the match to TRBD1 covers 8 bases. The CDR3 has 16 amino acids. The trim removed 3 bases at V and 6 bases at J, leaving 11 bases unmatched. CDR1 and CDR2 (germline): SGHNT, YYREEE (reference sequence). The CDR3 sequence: CASSSSTGGFSNEQFF. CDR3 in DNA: TGTGCCAGCAGCTCATCTACAGGGGGATTTTCCAATGAGCAGTTCTTC.

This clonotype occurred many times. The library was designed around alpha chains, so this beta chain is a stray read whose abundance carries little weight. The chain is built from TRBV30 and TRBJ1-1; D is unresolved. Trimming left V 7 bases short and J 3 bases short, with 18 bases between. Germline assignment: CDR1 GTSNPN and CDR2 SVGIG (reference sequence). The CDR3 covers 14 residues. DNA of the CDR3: TGTGCCTTGGAAGCCCCCGACGGGGACACTGAAGCTTTCTTT. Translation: CALEAPDGDTEAFF.

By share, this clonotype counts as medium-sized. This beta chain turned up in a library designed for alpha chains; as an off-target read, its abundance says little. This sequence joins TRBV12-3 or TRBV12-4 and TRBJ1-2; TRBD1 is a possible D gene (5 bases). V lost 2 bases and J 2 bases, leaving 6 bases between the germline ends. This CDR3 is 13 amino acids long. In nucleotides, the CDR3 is TGTGCCAGCAGTTTATCAGGGAACTATGGCTACACCTTC. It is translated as CASSLSGNYGYTF.

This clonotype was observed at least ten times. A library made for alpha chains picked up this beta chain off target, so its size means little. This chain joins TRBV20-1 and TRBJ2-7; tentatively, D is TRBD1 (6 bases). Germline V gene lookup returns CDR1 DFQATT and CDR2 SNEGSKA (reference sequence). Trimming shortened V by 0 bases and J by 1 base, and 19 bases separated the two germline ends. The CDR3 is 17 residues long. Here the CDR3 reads CSARDHLGTPVSYEQYF. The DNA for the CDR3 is TGCAGTGCTAGAGATCATCTGGGGACACCAGTTTCCTACGAGCAGTACTTC.

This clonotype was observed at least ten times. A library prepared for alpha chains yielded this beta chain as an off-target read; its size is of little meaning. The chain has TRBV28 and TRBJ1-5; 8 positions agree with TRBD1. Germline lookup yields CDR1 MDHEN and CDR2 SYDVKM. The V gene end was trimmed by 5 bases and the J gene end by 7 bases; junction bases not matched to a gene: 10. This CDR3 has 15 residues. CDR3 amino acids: CASSTDRVGQQPQHF. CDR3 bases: TGTGCCAGCAGTACGGACAGGGTTGGTCAGCAGCCCCAGCATTTT. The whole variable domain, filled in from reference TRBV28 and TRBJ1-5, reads DVKVTQSSRYLVKRTGEKVFLECVQDMDHENMFWYRQDPGLGLRLIYFSYDVKMKEKGDIPEGYSVSREKKERFSLILESASTNQTSMYLCASSTDRVGQQPQHFGDGTRLSIL.

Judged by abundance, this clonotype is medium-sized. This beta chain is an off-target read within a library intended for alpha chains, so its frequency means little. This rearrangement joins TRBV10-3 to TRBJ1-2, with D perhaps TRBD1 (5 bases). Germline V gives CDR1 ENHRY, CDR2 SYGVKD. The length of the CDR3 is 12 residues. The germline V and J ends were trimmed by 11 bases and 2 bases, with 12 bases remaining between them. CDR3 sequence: CAYQGGNYGYTF. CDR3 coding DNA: TGTGCCTACCAGGGTGGAAACTATGGCTACACCTTC.

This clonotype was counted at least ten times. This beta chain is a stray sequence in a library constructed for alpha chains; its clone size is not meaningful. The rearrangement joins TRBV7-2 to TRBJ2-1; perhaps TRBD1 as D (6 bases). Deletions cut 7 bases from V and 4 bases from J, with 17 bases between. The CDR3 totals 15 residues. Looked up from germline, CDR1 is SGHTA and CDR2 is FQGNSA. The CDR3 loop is CASIPAGVRYNEQFF. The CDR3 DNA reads TGTGCCAGCATCCCTGCAGGGGTTCGGTACAATGAGCAGTTCTTC.

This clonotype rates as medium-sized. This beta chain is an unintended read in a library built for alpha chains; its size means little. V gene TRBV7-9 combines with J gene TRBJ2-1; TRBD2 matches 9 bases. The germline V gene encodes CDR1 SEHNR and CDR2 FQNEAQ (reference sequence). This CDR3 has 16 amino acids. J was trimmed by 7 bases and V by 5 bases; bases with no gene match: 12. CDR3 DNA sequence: TGTGCCAGCAGCCCCCGTGTTAGCGGGAGCGGTAATGAGCAGTTCTTC. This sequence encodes CASSPRVSGSGNEQFF.

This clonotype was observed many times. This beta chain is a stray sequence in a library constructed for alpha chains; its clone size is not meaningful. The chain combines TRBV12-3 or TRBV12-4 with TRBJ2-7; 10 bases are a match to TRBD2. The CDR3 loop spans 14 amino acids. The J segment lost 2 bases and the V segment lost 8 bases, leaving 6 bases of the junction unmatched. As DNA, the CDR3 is TGTGCCAGCCGAGCGGGAGGGAAAACCTACGAGCAGTACTTC. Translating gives CASRAGGKTYEQYF.

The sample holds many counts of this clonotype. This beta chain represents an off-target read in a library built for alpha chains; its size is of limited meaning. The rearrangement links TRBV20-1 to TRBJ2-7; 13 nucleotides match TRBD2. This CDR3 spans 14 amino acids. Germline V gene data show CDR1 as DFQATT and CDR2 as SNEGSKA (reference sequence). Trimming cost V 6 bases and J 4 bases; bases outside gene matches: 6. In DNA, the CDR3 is TGCAGTGCCTGGACTAGCGGGAGAGAGTACGAGCAGTACTTC. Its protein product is CSAWTSGREYEQYF.

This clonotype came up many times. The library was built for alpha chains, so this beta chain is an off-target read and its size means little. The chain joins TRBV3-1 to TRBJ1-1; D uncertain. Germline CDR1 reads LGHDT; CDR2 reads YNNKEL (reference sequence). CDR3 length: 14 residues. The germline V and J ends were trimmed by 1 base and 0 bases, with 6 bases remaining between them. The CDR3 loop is CASSQARVNTEAFF. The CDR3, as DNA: TGTGCCAGCAGCCAAGCGAGGGTGAACACTGAAGCTTTCTTT.

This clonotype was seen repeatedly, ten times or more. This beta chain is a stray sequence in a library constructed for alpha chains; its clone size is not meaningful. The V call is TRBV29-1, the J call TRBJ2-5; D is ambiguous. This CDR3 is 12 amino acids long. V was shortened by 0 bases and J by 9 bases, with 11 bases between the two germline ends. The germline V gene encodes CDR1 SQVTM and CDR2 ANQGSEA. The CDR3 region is CSVEDSDVAQYF. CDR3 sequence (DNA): TGCAGCGTTGAAGATTCCGACGTGGCCCAGTACTTC.

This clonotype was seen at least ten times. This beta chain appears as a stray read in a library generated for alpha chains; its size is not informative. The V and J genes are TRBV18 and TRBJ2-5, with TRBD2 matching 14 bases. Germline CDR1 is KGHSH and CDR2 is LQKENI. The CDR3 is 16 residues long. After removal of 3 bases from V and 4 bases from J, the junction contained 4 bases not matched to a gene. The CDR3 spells CASSPGLAGARETQYF. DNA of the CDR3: TGTGCCAGCTCACCGGGACTAGCGGGAGCGCGAGAGACCCAGTACTTC.

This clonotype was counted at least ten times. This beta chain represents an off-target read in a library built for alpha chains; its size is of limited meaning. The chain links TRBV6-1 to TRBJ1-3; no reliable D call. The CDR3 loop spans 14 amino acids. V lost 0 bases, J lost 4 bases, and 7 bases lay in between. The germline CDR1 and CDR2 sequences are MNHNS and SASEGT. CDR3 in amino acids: CASSEAFYGNTIYF. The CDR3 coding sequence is TGTGCCAGCAGTGAAGCCTTCTACGGAAACACCATATATTTT.